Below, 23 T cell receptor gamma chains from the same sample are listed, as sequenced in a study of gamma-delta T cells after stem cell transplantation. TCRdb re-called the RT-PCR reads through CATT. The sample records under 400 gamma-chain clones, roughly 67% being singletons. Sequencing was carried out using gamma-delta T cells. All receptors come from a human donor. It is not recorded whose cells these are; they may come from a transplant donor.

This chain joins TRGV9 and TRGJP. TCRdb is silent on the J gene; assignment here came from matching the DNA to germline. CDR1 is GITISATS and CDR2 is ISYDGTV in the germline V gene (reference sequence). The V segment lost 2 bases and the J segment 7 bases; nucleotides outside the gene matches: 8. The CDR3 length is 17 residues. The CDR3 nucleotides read TGTGCCTTGTGGGAGGCGCACCGGGAGTTGGGCAAAAAAATCAAGGTATTT. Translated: CALWEAHRELGKKIKVF.

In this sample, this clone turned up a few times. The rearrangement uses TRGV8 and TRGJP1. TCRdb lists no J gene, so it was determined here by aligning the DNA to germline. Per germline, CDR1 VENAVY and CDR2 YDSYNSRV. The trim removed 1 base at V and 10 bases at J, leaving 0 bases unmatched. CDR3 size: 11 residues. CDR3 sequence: CATWDSWFKIF. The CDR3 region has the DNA TGTGCCACCTGGGATAGTTGGTTCAAGATATTT.

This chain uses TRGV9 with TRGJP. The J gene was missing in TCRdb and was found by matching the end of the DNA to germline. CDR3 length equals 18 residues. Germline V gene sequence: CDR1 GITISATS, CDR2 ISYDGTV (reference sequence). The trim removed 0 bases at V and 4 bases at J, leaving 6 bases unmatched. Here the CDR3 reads CALWEVHRQELGKKIKVF. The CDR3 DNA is TGTGCCTTGTGGGAGGTGCATCGCCAAGAGTTGGGCAAAAAAATCAAGGTATTT.

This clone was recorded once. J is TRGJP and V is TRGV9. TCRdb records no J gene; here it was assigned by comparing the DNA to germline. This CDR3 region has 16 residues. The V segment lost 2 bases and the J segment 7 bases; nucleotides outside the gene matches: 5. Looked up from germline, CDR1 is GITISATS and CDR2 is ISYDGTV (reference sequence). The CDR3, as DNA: TGTGCCTTGTGGGAGGGGGGGGAGTTGGGCAAAAAAATCAAGGTATTT. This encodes CALWEGGELGKKIKVF.

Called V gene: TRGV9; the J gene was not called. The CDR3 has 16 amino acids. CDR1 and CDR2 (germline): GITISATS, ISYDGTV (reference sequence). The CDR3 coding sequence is TGTGCCTTGTGGGAGGCACAAGAGTTGGGCAAAAAAATCAGGGTATTT. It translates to CALWEAQELGKKIRVF.

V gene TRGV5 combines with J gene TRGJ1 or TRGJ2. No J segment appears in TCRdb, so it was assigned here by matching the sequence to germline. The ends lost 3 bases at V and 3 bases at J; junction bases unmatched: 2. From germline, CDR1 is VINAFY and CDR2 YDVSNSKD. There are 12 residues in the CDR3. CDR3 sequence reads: CATWDGYYKKLF. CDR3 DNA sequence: TGTGCCACCTGGGACGGTTATTATAAGAAACTCTTT.

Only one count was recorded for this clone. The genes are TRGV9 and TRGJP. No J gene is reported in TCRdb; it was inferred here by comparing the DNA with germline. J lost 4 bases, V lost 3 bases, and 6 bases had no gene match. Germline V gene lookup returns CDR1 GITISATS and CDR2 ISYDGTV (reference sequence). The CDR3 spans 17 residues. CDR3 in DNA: TGTGCCTTGTGGGAGACCTCACAAGAGTTGGGCAAAAAAATCAAGGTATTT. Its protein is CALWETSQELGKKIKVF.

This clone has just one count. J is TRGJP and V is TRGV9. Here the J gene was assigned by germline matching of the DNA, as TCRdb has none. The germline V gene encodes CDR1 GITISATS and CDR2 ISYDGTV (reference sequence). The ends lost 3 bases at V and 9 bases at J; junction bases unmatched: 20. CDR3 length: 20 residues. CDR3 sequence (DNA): TGTGCCTTGTGGGAGCCAAACCCGCAACAGGAGCGGTTGGGCAAAAAAATCAAGGTATTT. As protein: CALWEPNPQQERLGKKIKVF.

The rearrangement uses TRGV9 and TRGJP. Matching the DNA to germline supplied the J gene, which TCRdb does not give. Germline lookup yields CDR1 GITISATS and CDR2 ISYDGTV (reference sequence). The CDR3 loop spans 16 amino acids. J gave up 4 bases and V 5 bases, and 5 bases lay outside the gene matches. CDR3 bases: TGTGCCTTGTGGGGTCCCCAAGAGTTGGGCAAAAAAATCAAGGTATTT. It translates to CALWGPQELGKKIKVF.

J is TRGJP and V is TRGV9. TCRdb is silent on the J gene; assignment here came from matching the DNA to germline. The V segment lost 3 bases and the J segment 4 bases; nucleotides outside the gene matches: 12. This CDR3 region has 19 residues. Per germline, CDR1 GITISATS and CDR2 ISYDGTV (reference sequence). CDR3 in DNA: TGTGCCTTGTGGGAGCCAGGACCCCGCCAAGAGTTGGGCAAAAAAATCAAGGTATTT. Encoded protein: CALWEPGPRQELGKKIKVF.

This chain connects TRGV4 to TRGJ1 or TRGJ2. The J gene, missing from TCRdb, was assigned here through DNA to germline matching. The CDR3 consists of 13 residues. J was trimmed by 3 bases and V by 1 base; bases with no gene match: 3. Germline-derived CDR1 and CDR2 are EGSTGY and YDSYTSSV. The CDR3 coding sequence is TGTGCCACCTGGGATGGAGTTTATTATAAGAAACTCTTT. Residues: CATWDGVYYKKLF.

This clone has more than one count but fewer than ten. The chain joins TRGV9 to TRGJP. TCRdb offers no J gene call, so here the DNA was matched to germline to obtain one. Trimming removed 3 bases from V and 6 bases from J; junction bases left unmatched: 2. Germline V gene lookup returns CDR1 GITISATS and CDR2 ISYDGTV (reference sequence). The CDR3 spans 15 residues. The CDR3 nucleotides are TGTGCCTTGTGGGAGTCAGAGTTGGGCAAAAAAATCAAGGTATTT. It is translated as CALWESELGKKIKVF.

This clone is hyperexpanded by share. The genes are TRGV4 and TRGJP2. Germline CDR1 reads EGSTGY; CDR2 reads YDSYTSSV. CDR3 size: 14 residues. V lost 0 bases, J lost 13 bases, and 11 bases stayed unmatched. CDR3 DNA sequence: TGTGCCACCTGGGATGGGCTCATGCCCTTGATCAAGACGTTT. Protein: CATWDGLMPLIKTF.

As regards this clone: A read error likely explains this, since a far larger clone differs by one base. CDR3 region: CATWDGISSVWIKTF. The CDR3 coding sequence is TGTGCCACCTGGGACGGGATAAGTAGTGTTTGGATCAAGACGTTT. V is TRGV2 and J is TRGJP2. Here the J gene came from matching the DNA to germline, since TCRdb omits it. This CDR3 has 15 residues. The V gene's germline CDR1 is EGSNGY and CDR2 YDSYNSKV.

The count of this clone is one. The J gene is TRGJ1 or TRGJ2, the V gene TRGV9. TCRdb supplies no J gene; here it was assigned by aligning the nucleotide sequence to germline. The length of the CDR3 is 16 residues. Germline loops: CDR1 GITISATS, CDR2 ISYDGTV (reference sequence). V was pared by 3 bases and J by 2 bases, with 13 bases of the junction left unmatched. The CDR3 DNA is TGTGCCTTGTGGGAGCCTTCCCGGAGGTATTATTATAAGAAACTCTTT. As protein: CALWEPSRRYYYKKLF.

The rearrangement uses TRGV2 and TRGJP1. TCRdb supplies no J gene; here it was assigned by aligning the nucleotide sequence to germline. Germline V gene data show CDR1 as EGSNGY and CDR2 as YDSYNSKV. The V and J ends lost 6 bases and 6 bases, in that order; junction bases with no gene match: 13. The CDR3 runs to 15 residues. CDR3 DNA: TGTGCCACCTGGTGGTCTTCAACTTCTGGTTGGTTCAAGATATTT. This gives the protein CATWWSSTSGWFKIF.

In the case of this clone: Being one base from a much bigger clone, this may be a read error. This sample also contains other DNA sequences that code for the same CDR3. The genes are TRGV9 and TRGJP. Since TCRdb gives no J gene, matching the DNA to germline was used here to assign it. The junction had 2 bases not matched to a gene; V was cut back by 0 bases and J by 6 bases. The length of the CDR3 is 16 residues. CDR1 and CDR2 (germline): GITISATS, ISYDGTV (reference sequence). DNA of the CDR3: TGTGCCTTGTGGGAGGTGGGAGAGTTGGGCAAAAAAATCAAGGTATTT. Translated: CALWEVGELGKKIKVF.

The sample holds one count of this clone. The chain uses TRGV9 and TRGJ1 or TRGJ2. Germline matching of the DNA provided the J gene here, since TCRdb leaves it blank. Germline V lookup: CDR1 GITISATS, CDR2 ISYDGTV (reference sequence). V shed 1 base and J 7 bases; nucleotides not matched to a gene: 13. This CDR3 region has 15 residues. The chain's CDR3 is CALWEVPSDGYKKLF. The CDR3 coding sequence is TGTGCCTTGTGGGAGGTCCCGTCGGATGGGTATAAGAAACTCTTT.

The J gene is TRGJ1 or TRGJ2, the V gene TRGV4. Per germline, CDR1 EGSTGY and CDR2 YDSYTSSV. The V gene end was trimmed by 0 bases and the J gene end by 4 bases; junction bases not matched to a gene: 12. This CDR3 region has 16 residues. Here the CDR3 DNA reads TGTGCCACCTGGGATGGGCGAACCTTCGGGTATTATAAGAAACTCTTT. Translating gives CATWDGRTFGYYKKLF.

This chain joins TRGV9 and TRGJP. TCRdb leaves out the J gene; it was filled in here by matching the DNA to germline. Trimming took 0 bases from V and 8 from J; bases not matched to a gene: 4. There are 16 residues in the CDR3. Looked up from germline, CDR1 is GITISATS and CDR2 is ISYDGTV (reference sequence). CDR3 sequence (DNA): TGTGCCTTGTGGGAGGTGTGGAAGTTGGGCAAAAAAATCAAGGTATTT. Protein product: CALWEVWKLGKKIKVF.

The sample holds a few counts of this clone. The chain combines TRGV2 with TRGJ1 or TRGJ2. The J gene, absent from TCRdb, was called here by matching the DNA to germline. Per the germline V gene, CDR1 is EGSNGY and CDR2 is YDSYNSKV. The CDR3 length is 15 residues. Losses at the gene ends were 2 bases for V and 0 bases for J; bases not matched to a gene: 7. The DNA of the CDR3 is TGTGCCACCTGGGACGAAACTTCGAATTATTATAAGAAACTCTTT. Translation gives CATWDETSNYYKKLF.

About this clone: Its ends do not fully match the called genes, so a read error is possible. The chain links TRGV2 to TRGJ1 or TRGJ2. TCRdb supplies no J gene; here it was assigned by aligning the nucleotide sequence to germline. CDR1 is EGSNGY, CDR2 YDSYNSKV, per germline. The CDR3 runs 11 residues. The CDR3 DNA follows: TGTGCCACCTGGAACGGGCGAAAGAAACTCTTT. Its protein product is CATWNGRKKLF.

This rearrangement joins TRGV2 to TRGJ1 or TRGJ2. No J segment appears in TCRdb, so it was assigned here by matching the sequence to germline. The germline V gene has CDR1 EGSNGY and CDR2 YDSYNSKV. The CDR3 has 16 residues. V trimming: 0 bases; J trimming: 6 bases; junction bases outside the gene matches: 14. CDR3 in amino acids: CATWDGPPPRSYKKLF. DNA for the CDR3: TGTGCCACCTGGGACGGGCCACCCCCACGATCTTATAAGAAACTCTTT.